This T cell receptor (beta chain) was found in a study of blood T cells in healthy people across ages. The germline CDR1 and CDR2 sequences are SGHTA and FQGNSA. The CDR3 extends over 14 amino acids. V was cut by 4 bases and J by 10 bases, with 17 bases left in between. Using a J-beta primer mix together with a sample-barcoded 5' primer, a second PCR was run for roughly 7 to 12 cycles. A single record per CDR3 protein comes from TCRdb applying MiXCR to the 5' RACE reads. The sample lists 850,000 to 1,300,000 distinct CDR3 sequences, around 45% occurring once. This clonotype was seen a handful of times.

The sequence was collected from an older woman in good health. V usage is TRBV7-2 and J usage is TRBJ2-1; the D call may be TRBD1 or TRBD2 (6 bases each). Sample: blood. The CDR3 reads CASSSRGQGMEQFF. CDR3 nucleotides: TGTGCCAGCAGCTCTCGGGGGCAGGGCATGGAGCAGTTCTTC.